This TCR beta chain emerged from a study of prognosis after radiotherapy for stage I lung cancer. Across the whole study: Patients received stereotactic body radiotherapy alone, with no concurrent therapy.

Ten or more counts support this clonotype. Genomic DNA provided the template from which TCR beta CDR3 was amplified by two-round multiplex PCR. Round-one PCR had primers specific to each TRBV and TRBJ gene. TCRdb re-called the multiplex PCR reads with MiXCR, one entry per CDR3 protein. The table includes about 16,000 distinct CDR3 sequences, around 32% detected once. Germline-derived CDR1 and CDR2 are MNHGY and SVAAGI. There are 17 residues in the CDR3. The V and J ends lost 3 bases and 0 bases respectively, with 15 bases between them. The sample in question was PBMCs, obtained before or after stereotactic body radiation therapy (not recorded which). The chain combines TRBV6-9 with TRBJ2-1; D is possibly TRBD2 (5 bases). The TCR originated in a donor over 45 with non-small cell lung cancer. CDR3: CASSYWVGKSSYNEQFF. DNA for the CDR3: TGTGCCAGCAGTTACTGGGTCGGGAAAAGCTCCTACAATGAGCAGTTCTTC.